The source of this TCR beta chain is a study of regulatory T cells in long-lasting Graves disease. CDR3-region Arm-PCR and iRepertoire HTBI primers produced the TCR beta libraries. In TCRdb, the multiplex PCR reads were re-called with MiXCR into one record per CDR3 protein. The sample carries roughly 500,000 distinct CDR3 sequences, around 12% recorded once. The time point denotes: newly diagnosed GD, antithyroid drugs for less than 3 months. PBMCs were the source of the RNA used for TCR sequencing. From an endocrinology department in Xi'an, China, came the patients. With V trimmed by 5 bases and J by 5 bases, 4 bases remained unmatched. The CDR3 extends over 13 amino acids. Germline V lookup: CDR1 DFQATT, CDR2 SNEGSKA (reference sequence). This clonotype has ten or more counts. Another study also made use of these data, one on T cells in Graves' hyperthyroidism and ophthalmopathy. From that second work: First-round RT-PCR of the TCR CDR3 relied on the HTBI primer set.

The sequences come from peripheral blood mononuclear cells (PBMCs), collected at new diagnosis, from a patient treated with antithyroid drugs. V is TRBV20-1 and J is TRBJ2-7, with 12 bases matching TRBD2. The origin of this receptor is a young woman with Graves disease. The CDR3 sequence: CSAYTSGRNEQYF. The CDR3 DNA is TGCAGTGCTTATACTAGCGGGAGGAACGAGCAGTACTTC.